This TCR beta chain derives from a study of patients and donors after allogeneic stem cell transplantation. This clonotype was counted only a few times. One entry per CDR3 protein results from TCRdb running MiXCR on the RT-PCR reads. The table has over 150,000 distinct CDR3 sequences, over 25% seen once. The clonotype originates from a human donor who was either an allogeneic HSCT recipient or a stem cell or donor lymphocyte infusion donor (not recorded which). It is not recorded whose cells these are; they may come from a transplant donor. Input material: blood, either unsorted or a sorted T cell fraction (not recorded which).

The CDR3 reads CASSFGGDEQFF. The CDR3 DNA reads as TGTGCCAGCAGTTTCGGGGGGGATGAGCAGTTCTTC. The genes are TRBV12-3 or TRBV12-4 and TRBJ2-1, with 8 bases lining up with TRBD2. This CDR3 has 12 amino acids. J lost 8 bases, V lost 3 bases, and 0 bases had no gene match.